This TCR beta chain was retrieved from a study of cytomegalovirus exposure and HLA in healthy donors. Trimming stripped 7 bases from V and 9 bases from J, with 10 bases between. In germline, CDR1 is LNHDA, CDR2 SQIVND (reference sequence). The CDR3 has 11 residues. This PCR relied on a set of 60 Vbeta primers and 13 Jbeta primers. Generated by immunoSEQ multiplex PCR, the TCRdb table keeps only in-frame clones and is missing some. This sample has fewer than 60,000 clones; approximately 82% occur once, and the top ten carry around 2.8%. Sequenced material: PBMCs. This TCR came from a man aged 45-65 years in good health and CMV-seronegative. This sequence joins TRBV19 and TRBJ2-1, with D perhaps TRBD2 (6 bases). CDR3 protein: CASKLAFEQFF. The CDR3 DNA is TGTGCCAGTAAACTAGCTTTTGAGCAGTTCTTC.